These 11 T cell receptor beta chains were all obtained from the same sample, sequenced in a study of shared clonotypes between healthy human individuals. It was CD45RO-negative cells, positively selected for CCR7, that made up naive CD8 cells, with terminally differentiated effector memory CD45RA+ cells excluded. Method: immunoSEQ multiplex PCR; TCRdb's copy keeps in-frame clones and lacks some. The data hold roughly 2.1 million clones, with approximately 94% observed a single time. The material sequenced was naive CD8+ T cells from PBMCs. The receptor source for this set is a man between 18 and 35 years old in good health. Some clones in this sample may be carry-over from other donors' samples.

The J gene is TRBJ2-1, the V gene TRBV5-6, with no clear D. The CDR3 has 13 amino acids. Germline assignment: CDR1 SGHDT and CDR2 YYEEEE. Trimming shortened V by 1 base and J by 12 bases, and 14 bases separated the two germline ends. The CDR3 sequence: CASSLFLEPWQFF. CDR3 coding DNA: TGTGCCAGCAGCTTGTTTTTGGAGCCATGGCAGTTCTTC.

The chain joins TRBV2 to TRBJ1-1, with 7 bases that match TRBD1. With V trimmed by 6 bases and J by 0 bases, 7 bases remained unmatched. This CDR3 region has 15 residues. Germline V gives CDR1 SNHLY, CDR2 FYNNEI. In nucleotides, the CDR3 is TGTGCCAGCAGAGGGGACAGCAGTATGAACACTGAAGCTTTCTTT. Protein: CASRGDSSMNTEAFF.

The V call is TRBV11-2, the J call TRBJ2-6; 9 nucleotides agree with TRBD1. V was clipped by 0 bases and J by 2 bases; unmatched bases: 8. The V gene's germline CDR1 is SGHAT and CDR2 FQNNGV. The CDR3 is 19 residues long. In nucleotides, the CDR3 is TGTGCCAGCAGCTTAGATCGGACAGGGGCTCTACCTGGGGCCAACGTCCTGACTTTC. Amino acids: CASSLDRTGALPGANVLTF.

V gene TRBV6-5 combines with J gene TRBJ2-1; no clear D gene. V lost 6 bases to trimming and J lost 7 bases, with 13 bases between them. The length of the CDR3 is 13 residues. The germline V gene has CDR1 MNHEY and CDR2 SVGAGI. The CDR3 loop is CASSPQWQNEQFF. The DNA of the CDR3 is TGTGCCAGCAGCCCTCAGTGGCAGAATGAGCAGTTCTTC.

For this clone: This same CDR3 is encoded by further DNA sequences in the sample. The chain carries TRBV11-2 and TRBJ2-7; D not resolved. This CDR3 has 14 residues. Germline CDR1 and CDR2: SGHAT and FQNNGV. Between the trimmed V and J ends, which lost 1 base and 3 bases, there was a span of 10 bases. The CDR3 loop is CASSLVGSDYEQYF. CDR3 DNA sequence: TGTGCCAGCAGCTTAGTCGGCTCAGACTACGAGCAGTACTTC.

This clone was detected only once. This chain joins TRBV9 and TRBJ2-1; 15 bases are shared with TRBD2. CDR3 size: 16 residues. With V trimmed by 7 bases and J by 8 bases, 10 bases remained unmatched. The germline V gene encodes CDR1 SGDLS and CDR2 YYNGEE. This CDR3 is CASGVGLAGGIHEQFF. The CDR3 DNA reads TGTGCCAGCGGAGTGGGACTAGCGGGAGGAATACATGAGCAGTTCTTC.

V and J are TRBV4-3 and TRBJ2-2; 16 nucleotides agree with TRBD2. The CDR3 loop spans 18 amino acids. Unmatched junction bases numbered 12, after V lost 4 bases and J lost 10 bases. Germline CDR1 reads LGHNA; CDR2 reads YSLEER. DNA of the CDR3: TGCGCCAGCAGCCCACTCAATGCGGGGACTAGCGGGAGGGAGGAGCTGTTTTTT. Its translation: CASSPLNAGTSGREELFF.

The genes are TRBV28 and TRBJ1-2, with 8 bases matching TRBD1. V gave up 5 bases and J gave up 6 bases; unmatched junction bases: 8. The CDR3 is 14 residues long. Germline loops: CDR1 MDHEN, CDR2 SYDVKM. The CDR3 nucleotides read TGTGCCAGCAGTCCACCAGGGGGCGGGGATGGCTACACCTTC. Translation: CASSPPGGGDGYTF.

Concerning this clone itself: The sample contains more than one DNA sequence encoding this CDR3. The chain has TRBV27 and TRBJ2-7; D perhaps matches TRBD1 (5 bases). Trimming cost V 6 bases and J 3 bases, with 9 bases left between them. The V gene's germline CDR1 is MNHEY and CDR2 SMNVEV (reference sequence). This CDR3 comprises 12 residues. The CDR3 sequence is CASRGQSYEQYF. DNA of the CDR3: TGTGCCAGCAGGGGGCAGAGCTACGAGCAGTACTTC.

The V gene is TRBV27, the J gene TRBJ1-2, with D unclear. Trimming shortened V by 0 bases and J by 4 bases, and 9 bases separated the two germline ends. Per germline, CDR1 MNHEY and CDR2 SMNVEV (reference sequence). CDR3 length: 14 amino acids. Written as DNA, the CDR3 is TGTGCCAGCAGTTTATCGGGTTGGGGCTATGGCTACACCTTC. Amino acids: CASSLSGWGYGYTF.

The gene calls are TRBV2 and TRBJ2-7; D gene unclear. Trimming removed 3 bases from V and 2 bases from J, with 11 bases in between. CDR3 length: 14 amino acids. Germline values: CDR1 SNHLY, CDR2 FYNNEI. The CDR3 sequence: CASSEVPRTYEQYF. In DNA form, the CDR3 reads TGTGCCAGCAGTGAGGTCCCCAGGACCTACGAGCAGTACTTC.